What follows is one T cell receptor (beta chain) and its context. Antigen specificity is unknown. This CDR3 comprises 16 residues. Trimming removed 1 base at V and 11 bases at J, with 26 bases between. CDR1 is SQVTM and CDR2 is ANQGSEA in the germline V gene. Peripheral blood was drawn, about 9.7 milliliters per donor. The sample belongs to a study of blood T cells in healthy people across ages. Study-level results: Age brought a roughly linear fall in TCR beta diversity measured per million T cells. Changes seen in expanded clonotypes were possibly confounded by donor CMV status left unknown.

Then a second PCR, running roughly 7 to 11 cycles, was carried out with a sample-barcoded 5' primer and a J-beta primer mix. TCRdb ran MiXCR on the 5' RACE reads and lists one entry per CDR3 protein. The table records about 770,000 distinct CDR3 sequences, around 45% of them present only once. Sequencing was carried out using blood. The origin of this receptor is a man aged 55-75 years in good health. The rearrangement links TRBV29-1 to TRBJ2-5, with D maybe TRBD1 (5 bases). In DNA form, the CDR3 reads TGCAGCGTTGAAGGCGGAAGCAGGGCCTTATACAATGAGCAGTACTTC. Encoded protein: CSVEGGSRALYNEQYF.